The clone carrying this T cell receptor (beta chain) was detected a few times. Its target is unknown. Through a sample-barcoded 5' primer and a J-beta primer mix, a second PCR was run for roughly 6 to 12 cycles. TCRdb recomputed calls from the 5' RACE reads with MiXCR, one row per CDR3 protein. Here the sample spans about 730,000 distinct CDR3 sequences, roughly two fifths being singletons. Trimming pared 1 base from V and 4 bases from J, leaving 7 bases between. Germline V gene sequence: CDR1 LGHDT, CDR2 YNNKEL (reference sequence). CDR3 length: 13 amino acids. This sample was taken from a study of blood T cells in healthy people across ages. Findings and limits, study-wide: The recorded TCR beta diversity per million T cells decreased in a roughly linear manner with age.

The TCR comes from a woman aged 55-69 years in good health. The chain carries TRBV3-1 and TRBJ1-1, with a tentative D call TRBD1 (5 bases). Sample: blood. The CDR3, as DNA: TGTGCCAGCAGCCAAGTGGGGCGCACTGAAGCTTTCTTT. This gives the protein CASSQVGRTEAFF.